The next 18 T cell receptor beta chains were all read from a single sample in a study of blood T cell repertoires in COVID-19. Assay used: immunoSEQ multiplex PCR; TCRdb lists only in-frame clones, some missing. This sample carries 25,000 to 40,000 clones, around nine tenths of them seen once, and the ten largest clones take more than 13%. Material for sequencing was peripheral blood. These receptors came from a human donor with active COVID-19. The donor label of this sample is uncertain.

This clone was detected a few times. The V and J genes are TRBV4-2 and TRBJ2-1; 7 bases map to TRBD1. The CDR3 is 16 amino acids. CDR1 is LGHNA and CDR2 is YNFKEQ in the germline V gene. Trimming removed 1 base from V and 2 bases from J; junction bases left unmatched: 5. The CDR3 loop reads CASSQGADRAYNEQFF. DNA for the CDR3: TGTGCCAGCAGCCAAGGGGCAGACAGGGCCTACAATGAGCAGTTCTTC.

V usage is TRBV5-1 and J usage is TRBJ1-2; D is perhaps TRBD1 (6 bases). This CDR3 contains 14 residues. Germline values: CDR1 SGHRS, CDR2 YFSETQ. V was cut by 4 bases and J by 8 bases, with 18 bases left in between. The CDR3 loop reads CASSRIQGLAGYTF. The DNA for the CDR3 is TGCGCCAGCAGCAGGATACAGGGTCTAGCCGGCTACACCTTC.

V is TRBV7-3 and J is TRBJ2-1; D possibly corresponds to TRBD2 (5 bases). V gave up 5 bases and J gave up 5 bases, with 10 bases separating them. The CDR3 is 13 residues long. Per germline, CDR1 SGHTA and CDR2 FQGTGA. The CDR3 is CASSLGLDNEQFF. The DNA for the CDR3 is TGTGCCAGCAGCCTAGGACTCGACAATGAGCAGTTCTTC. Full variable domain (outside the CDR3, taken from reference TRBV7-3 and TRBJ2-1): GAGVSQTPSNKVTEKGKYVELRCDPISGHTALYWYRQSLGQGPEFLIYFQGTGAADDSGLPNDRFFAVRPEGSVSTLKIQRTERGDSAVYLCASSLGLDNEQFFGPGTRLTVL.

The chain joins TRBV4-3 to TRBJ2-5, with D unresolved. Per germline, CDR1 LGHNA and CDR2 YSLEER. Trimming removed 0 bases at V and 5 bases at J, with 13 bases between. This CDR3 is built from 15 residues. The CDR3 coding sequence is TGCGCCAGCAGCCAAGACCTAGGCGACCGCGAGACCCAGTACTTC. Its protein is CASSQDLGDRETQYF.

The chain combines TRBV20-1 with TRBJ2-3, with 8 bases fitting TRBD2. The V gene end was trimmed by 3 bases and the J gene end by 4 bases; junction bases not matched to a gene: 9. Germline assignment: CDR1 DFQATT and CDR2 SNEGSKA (reference sequence). This CDR3 region has 15 residues. CDR3 protein: CSASHPGRDPDTQYF. The DNA of the CDR3 is TGCAGTGCTAGTCACCCCGGGAGGGACCCAGATACGCAGTATTTT.

This chain uses TRBV7-2 with TRBJ2-7, with a weak D call TRBD1 (5 bases). With 1 base removed from V and 4 bases from J, the gap between germline ends came to 14 bases. This CDR3 is built from 15 residues. In germline, CDR1 is SGHTA, CDR2 FQGNSA. CDR3: CASSLGGSRAYEQYF. DNA for the CDR3: TGTGCCAGCAGCTTAGGGGGCAGCCGGGCGTACGAGCAGTACTTC.

The J gene is TRBJ1-2, the V gene TRBV7-9, with TRBD1 matching over 9 bases. Germline CDR1 reads SEHNR; CDR2 reads FQNEAQ (reference sequence). Unmatched junction bases numbered 8, after V lost 11 bases and J lost 7 bases. The CDR3 length is 12 residues. Written as DNA, the CDR3 is TGTGCCCGGACAGGGGACTCTTCTGGCTACACCTTC. Translating gives CARTGDSSGYTF.

The CDR3, as DNA: TGTGCCAGCAGCCTGAACAGGGGTGGCGACACTGAAGCTTTCTTT. Encoded protein: CASSLNRGGDTEAFF. This chain uses TRBV6-5 with TRBJ1-1; 7 bases are a match to TRBD1. The trim removed 6 bases at V and 3 bases at J, leaving 10 bases unmatched. This CDR3 contains 15 residues. Germline V gives CDR1 MNHEY, CDR2 SVGAGI.

This clone was counted only a few times. The chain uses TRBV5-1 and TRBJ1-1; 8 bases are shared with TRBD1. CDR3 length: 15 amino acids. Trimming took 4 bases from V and 5 from J; bases not matched to a gene: 10. Germline CDR1 SGHRS, CDR2 YFSETQ. The CDR3 nucleotides read TGCGCCAGCAGCCTGATTGGACAGGGAGGTACTGAAGCTTTCTTT. Translating it yields CASSLIGQGGTEAFF.

The chain joins TRBV4-3 to TRBJ1-3, with unresolved D. Germline loops: CDR1 LGHNA, CDR2 YSLEER. Trimming shortened V by 1 base and J by 3 bases, and 10 bases separated the two germline ends. The CDR3 consists of 15 residues. CDR3 DNA: TGCGCCAGCAGCCAAGGGGCAGTATATGGAAACACCATATATTTT. As protein: CASSQGAVYGNTIYF.

This chain joins TRBV18 and TRBJ2-5; 8 positions match TRBD1. The CDR3 has 14 residues. Trimming removed 1 base from V and 5 bases from J; junction bases left unmatched: 3. CDR1 is KGHSH, CDR2 LQKENI, per germline. Here the CDR3 DNA reads TGTGCCAGCTCACCACGACAGGGGTTGGAGACCCAGTACTTC. Its translation: CASSPRQGLETQYF.

DNA for the CDR3: TGTGCCAGCAGTCCCCAAGGGGTTGTAGCCACTGAAGCTTTCTTT. Translated: CASSPQGVVATEAFF. This chain connects TRBV27 to TRBJ1-1; D perhaps matches TRBD1 (5 bases). From germline, CDR1 is MNHEY and CDR2 SMNVEV (reference sequence). V shed 5 bases and J shed 4 bases, with 17 bases lying between them. The CDR3 consists of 15 residues.

The chain is built from TRBV6-4 and TRBJ1-2; D unclear. CDR1 and CDR2 from the germline V gene are MRHNA and SNTAGT. Trimming took 0 bases from V and 6 from J, leaving 11 bases between them. This CDR3 has 14 amino acids. In DNA, the CDR3 is TGTGCCAGCAGTGACTCCGGGTTTATCCATGGCTACACCTTC. It specifies CASSDSGFIHGYTF.

V usage is TRBV4-1 and J usage is TRBJ1-2, with a tentative D call TRBD1 (5 bases). Germline values: CDR1 MGHRA, CDR2 YSYEKL. This CDR3 has 16 amino acids. The V end lost 4 bases, the J end lost 4 bases, and 19 bases lay between the germline ends. CDR3 DNA: TGCGCCAGCAGCCCCGGGACTGGGACCCGGTTCTATGGCTACACCTTC. Protein: CASSPGTGTRFYGYTF.

The rearrangement joins TRBV7-8 to TRBJ2-5; the D gene is possibly TRBD1 (6 bases). In germline, CDR1 is SGHVS, CDR2 FQNEAQ. The CDR3 loop spans 16 amino acids. Trimming removed 4 bases from V and 1 base from J, with 16 bases in between. The CDR3 here is CASSSRRQGIQETQYF. The CDR3, as DNA: TGTGCCAGCAGCTCTAGACGCCAGGGGATCCAAGAGACCCAGTACTTC.

The table lists this clone with a count of one. This sequence joins TRBV2 and TRBJ1-2; no reliable D call. V was pared by 3 bases and J by 2 bases, with 10 bases between. Germline assignment: CDR1 SNHLY and CDR2 FYNNEI. CDR3 length: 14 amino acids. CDR3 DNA: TGTGCCAGCAGTGAGGGCAATAGGAACTATGGCTACACCTTC. Amino acids: CASSEGNRNYGYTF.

The V call is TRBV18, the J call TRBJ1-2; a weak D match, TRBD1 (6 bases). CDR3 length: 16 residues. Trimming stripped 3 bases from V and 3 bases from J, with 17 bases between. CDR1 is KGHSH, CDR2 LQKENI, per germline. The CDR3, as DNA: TGTGCCAGCTCACCGGCAATTTCAGGGGCCGACTATGGCTACACCTTC. It yields the protein CASSPAISGADYGYTF.

The J gene is TRBJ2-1, the V gene TRBV18, with 8 bases aligning to TRBD1. V shed 2 bases, J shed 7 bases, and the junction held 10 bases outside the gene matches. Germline CDR1 is KGHSH and CDR2 is LQKENI. This CDR3 is 16 amino acids long. The CDR3 spells CASSPLGQGAGNEQFF. CDR3 DNA sequence: TGTGCCAGCTCACCATTAGGGCAGGGGGCAGGTAATGAGCAGTTCTTC.